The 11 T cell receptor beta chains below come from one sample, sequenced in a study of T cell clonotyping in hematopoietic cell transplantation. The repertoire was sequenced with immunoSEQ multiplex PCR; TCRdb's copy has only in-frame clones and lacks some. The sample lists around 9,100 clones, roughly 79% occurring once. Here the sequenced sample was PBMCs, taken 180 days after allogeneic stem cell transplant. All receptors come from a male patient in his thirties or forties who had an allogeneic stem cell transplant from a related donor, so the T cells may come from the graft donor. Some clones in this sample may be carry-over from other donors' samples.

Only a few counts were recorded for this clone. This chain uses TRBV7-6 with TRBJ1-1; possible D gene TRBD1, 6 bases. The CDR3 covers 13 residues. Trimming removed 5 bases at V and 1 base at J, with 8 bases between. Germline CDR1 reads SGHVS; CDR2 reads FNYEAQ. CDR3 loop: CASSPGQNTEAFF. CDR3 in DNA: TGTGCCAGCAGCCCGGGACAGAACACTGAAGCTTTCTTT.

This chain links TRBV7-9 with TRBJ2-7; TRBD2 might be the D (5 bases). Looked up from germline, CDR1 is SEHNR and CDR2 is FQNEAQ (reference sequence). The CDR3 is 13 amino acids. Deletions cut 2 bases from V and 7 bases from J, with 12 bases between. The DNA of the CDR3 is TGTGCCAGCAGCTTAAAGGGATCGGGAGAGCAGTACTTC. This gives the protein CASSLKGSGEQYF.

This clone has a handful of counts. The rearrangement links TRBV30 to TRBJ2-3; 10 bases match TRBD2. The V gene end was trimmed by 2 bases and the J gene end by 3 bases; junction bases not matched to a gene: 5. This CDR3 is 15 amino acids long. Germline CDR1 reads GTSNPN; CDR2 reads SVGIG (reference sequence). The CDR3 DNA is TGTGCCTGGAGTAGGCTAGCGGGGGATACAGATACGCAGTATTTT. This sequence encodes CAWSRLAGDTDTQYF. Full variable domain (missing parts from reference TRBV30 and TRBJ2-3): SQTIHQWPATLVQPVGSPLSLECTVEGTSNPNLYWYRQAAGRGLQLLFYSVGIGQISSEVPQNLSASRPQDRQFILSSKKLLLSDSGFYLCAWSRLAGDTDTQYFGPGTRLTVL.

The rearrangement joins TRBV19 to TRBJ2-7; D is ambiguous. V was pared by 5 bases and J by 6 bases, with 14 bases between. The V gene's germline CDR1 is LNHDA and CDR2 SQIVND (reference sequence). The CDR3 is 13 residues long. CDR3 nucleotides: TGTGCCAGTAGTGGTAATGTCGGCTGCGAGCAGTACTTC. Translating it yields CASSGNVGCEQYF.

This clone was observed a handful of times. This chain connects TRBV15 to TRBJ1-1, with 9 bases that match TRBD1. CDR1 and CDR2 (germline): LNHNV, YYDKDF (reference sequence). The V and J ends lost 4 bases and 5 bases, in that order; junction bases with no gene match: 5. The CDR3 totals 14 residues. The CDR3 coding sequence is TGTGCCACCAGCACCCGGGACAGGGATACTGAAGCTTTCTTT. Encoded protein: CATSTRDRDTEAFF.

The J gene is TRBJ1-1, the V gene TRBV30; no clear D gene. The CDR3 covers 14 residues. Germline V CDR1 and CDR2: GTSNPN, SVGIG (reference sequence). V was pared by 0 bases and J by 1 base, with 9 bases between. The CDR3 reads CAWSVSIRNTEAFF. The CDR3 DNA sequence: TGTGCCTGGAGTGTATCAATCCGGAACACTGAAGCTTTCTTT.

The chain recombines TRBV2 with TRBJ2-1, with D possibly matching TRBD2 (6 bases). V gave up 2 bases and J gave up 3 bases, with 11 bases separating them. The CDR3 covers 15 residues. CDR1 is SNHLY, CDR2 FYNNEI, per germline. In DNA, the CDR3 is TGTGCCAGCAGTGAAAGGCGGGGTTACTACAATGAGCAGTTCTTC. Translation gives CASSERRGYYNEQFF.

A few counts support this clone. The CDR3 loop reads CAWSGERWWAQYF. The CDR3 DNA is TGTGCCTGGAGTGGAGAACGCTGGTGGGCCCAGTACTTC. The chain is built from TRBV30 and TRBJ2-5, with D unresolved. V dropped 1 base and J dropped 9 bases, with 15 bases sitting between them. CDR3 length: 13 residues. Germline V gives CDR1 GTSNPN, CDR2 SVGIG (reference sequence).

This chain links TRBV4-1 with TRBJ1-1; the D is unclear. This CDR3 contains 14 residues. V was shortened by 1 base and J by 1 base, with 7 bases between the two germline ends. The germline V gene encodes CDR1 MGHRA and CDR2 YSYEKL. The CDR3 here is CASSQVLANTEAFF. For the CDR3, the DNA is TGCGCCAGCAGCCAAGTACTGGCGAACACTGAAGCTTTCTTT.

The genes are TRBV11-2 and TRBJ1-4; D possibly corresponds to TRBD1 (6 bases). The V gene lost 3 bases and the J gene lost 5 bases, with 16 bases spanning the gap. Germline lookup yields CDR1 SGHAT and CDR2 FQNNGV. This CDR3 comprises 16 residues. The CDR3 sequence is CASSLGVGGLNEKLFF. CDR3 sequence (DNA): TGTGCCAGCAGCTTGGGAGTAGGGGGACTGAATGAAAAACTGTTTTTT.

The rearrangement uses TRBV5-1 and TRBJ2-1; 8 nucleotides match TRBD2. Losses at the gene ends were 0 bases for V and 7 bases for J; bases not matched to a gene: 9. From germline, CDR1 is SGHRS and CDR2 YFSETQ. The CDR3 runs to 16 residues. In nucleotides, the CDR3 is TGCGCCAGCAGCTTGGCCCCGGGGGGGCCGGGGAATGAGCAGTTCTTC. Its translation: CASSLAPGGPGNEQFF.